This is a list of T cell receptor beta chains from one sample in a study of blood T cell repertoires in COVID-19. Using immunoSEQ multiplex PCR, the repertoire was profiled, and TCRdb retains in-frame clones only, with some absent. The sample shows 150,000 to 200,000 clones, about 89% of them seen only once. Sequencing input: peripheral blood. The receptors shown here come from a man aged 18 to 29 who had recovered from COVID-19. CDR3s leave out the opening cysteine and the closing phenylalanine or tryptophan. Each record gives: J gene, V gene, CDR3 protein.

>TRBJ2-3|TRBV2
ASRSPSDTQY
>TRBJ1-5|TRBV19
ASSILAGQGNTQPQH
>TRBJ2-7|TRBV18
ASSPRQGGTYEQY
>TRBJ2-2|TRBV5-1
ASSHGQPKNTGELF
>TRBJ1-1|TRBV2
ASTIGDLRAF
>TRBJ2-3|TRBV27
ASSSLRGIGDTQY
>TRBJ2-2|TRBV5-5
ASSLAAGRYTGELF
>TRBJ2-2|TRBV4-2
ASTLSQGAGTGELF
>TRBJ2-3|TRBV5-1
ASRLGAHTDTQY
>TRBJ1-2|TRBV27
ASSLNRGHGYT
>TRBJ2-3|TRBV19
ASSTRQGTDTQY
>TRBJ2-2|TRBV6-5
ASSYGGTGGTGELF
>TRBJ2-7|TRBV10-3
AISEGGGIPS
>TRBJ2-5|TRBV5-4
ASSLGLAAYQETQY
>TRBJ1-6|TRBV9
ASSGGTGLNSPLH
>TRBJ2-7|TRBV5-1
ASSPGTGGAEQY
>TRBJ2-1|TRBV5-6
ASSRIAGTYNEQF
>TRBJ1-5|TRBV3-1/TRBV3-2
ASSQGDRGGRNQPQH
>TRBJ2-3|TRBV7-2
ASSLTSSSGDTQY
>TRBJ1-5|TRBV19
ASSKARDYNQPQH
>TRBJ2-1|TRBV6-5
ASTLGLAPDNEQF
>TRBJ2-7|TRBV7-2
ASSHQRLREEQY
>TRBJ2-6|TRBV9
ASSVGGQGALGANVLT
>TRBJ1-1|TRBV18
ASSPGQGTEAF
>TRBJ2-5|TRBV19
ASSIYYRETQY
>TRBJ1-5|TRBV6-1
ASSDTQGRNQPQH
>TRBJ1-2|TRBV6-1
ASSELGGAGYGYT
>TRBJ1-2|TRBV12-2
ASRSGTGDLPNYGYT
>TRBJ1-6|TRBV7-8
ASSLDGIYNSPLH
>TRBJ2-5|TRBV7-6
ASSLLAGDAETQY
>TRBJ1-2|TRBV19
ASGQLSNYGYT
>TRBJ2-1|TRBV29-1
SAREGGYNEQF
>TRBJ2-3|TRBV9
ASSSPLLAGVADTQY
>TRBJ2-7|TRBV10-3
AISEESSYEQY
>TRBJ1-1|TRBV28
ASSTPTVMNTEAF
>TRBJ2-2|TRBV10-3
AINRVAGQNTGELF
>TRBJ2-1|TRBV28
ASSLVEREFGNEQF
>TRBJ1-4|TRBV19
ASSPGQGFGKLF
>TRBJ2-7|TRBV7-2
ASSPGSLSYEQY
>TRBJ2-2|TRBV7-2
ASNFARAGGNTGELF
>TRBJ1-1|TRBV10-3
AITRGGRENTEAF
>TRBJ2-1|TRBV7-7
ASSLGREDEQF
>TRBJ2-1|TRBV15
ATSRGGGGNEQF
>TRBJ2-1|TRBV10-3
AISESPTGGNEQF
>TRBJ2-3|TRBV9
ASSAGTSGRAADTQY
>TRBJ1-5|TRBV13
ASSLRDQPQH
>TRBJ1-3|TRBV7-2
ASSPSGQGLNTIY
>TRBJ2-4|TRBV5-4
ASSLPSGNIQY
>TRBJ2-5|TRBV7-2
ASSLGLDFSETQY
>TRBJ2-7|TRBV6-5
ASSLSGRHYEQY
>TRBJ2-2|TRBV5-1
ASSSGTEFTGELF
>TRBJ1-2|TRBV18
ASSSIQAVYGYT
>TRBJ1-2|TRBV12-3/TRBV12-4
ASSFGRSYGYT
>TRBJ2-5|TRBV5-4
ASSLSGETQY
>TRBJ1-1|TRBV19
ASRATGGAEAF